This T cell receptor (beta chain) is from a study of shared clonotypes between healthy human individuals. The method was immunoSEQ multiplex PCR; TCRdb's version includes in-frame clones alone and lacks a portion of them. There are approximately 620,000 clones in the sample; approximately 97% occur only once, and around 0.058% lies in the top ten. Trimming took 3 bases from V and 0 from J; bases not matched to a gene: 13. This CDR3 is built from 19 residues. CDR1 is MDHEN and CDR2 is SYDVKM in the germline V gene. The clonotype originates from a woman between 25 and 40 years old in good health. What was sequenced was naive CD4+ T cells sorted from blood. Subset described: CD45RA+ positively selected. The rearrangement joins TRBV28 to TRBJ2-7; 11 positions match TRBD1. In DNA form, the CDR3 reads TGTGCCAGCAGTTTGGACCTGACTCCGGGACAGGGGGACTCCTACGAGCAGTACTTC. Protein sequence: CASSLDLTPGQGDSYEQYF.